This T cell receptor (beta chain) was sequenced during a study of blood T cell repertoires in COVID-19. Study summary: Whether acute or convalescent, the COVID-19 samples came from the United States, Italy and Spain. From T cells, B-cell-depleted T cells, or PBMCs came the material, which was cDNA or gDNA.

Source study methods: Amplification of reference gene primers was used by the study to estimate nucleated cell counts. The assay was immunoSEQ multiplex PCR, and TCRdb's table has in-frame clones only and misses some. V and J calls and clone size follow that table, whereas D and trimming were derived from the DNA. The data contain some 75,000 clones, more than 85% of them singletons. V was clipped by 4 bases and J by 7 bases; unmatched bases: 11. The CDR3 sequence is 15 residues long. CDR1 is MNHEY and CDR2 is SVGEGT in the germline V gene. Sequencing input: peripheral blood. V gene TRBV6-2 or TRBV6-3 combines with J gene TRBJ1-1; 8 nucleotides align to TRBD1. The sequence was obtained from a man in his 60s with acute or convalescent COVID-19. The CDR3 region is CASSWGGQGSFEAFF. DNA of the CDR3: TGTGCCAGCAGTTGGGGTGGACAGGGCAGCTTTGAAGCTTTCTTT.